The 14 T cell receptor beta chains below all came from one sample that was sequenced in a study of a mutant IDH1 vaccine in newly diagnosed glioma. The method was immunoSEQ multiplex PCR; TCRdb's version includes in-frame clones alone and lacks a portion of them. The sample consists of under 40,000 clones, around 82% of them appearing once. Time point of the sample: week 47, end of study. Topical imiquimod was applied with each vaccine dose, which held 300 ug of mutant IDH1 20-mer peptide. The antigens for these receptors are not known. This specimen was PBMCs, taken from a glioma patient whose treatment included an IDH1 peptide vaccine. All receptors come from a man younger than 40 with glioma.

This rearrangement joins TRBV6-6 to TRBJ2-1; 8 positions agree with TRBD1. Germline V gene data show CDR1 as MNHNY and CDR2 as SVGAGI (reference sequence). Trimming took 5 bases from V and 15 from J; bases not matched to a gene: 12. CDR3 length equals 13 residues. CDR3 nucleotides: TGTGCCAGCAGTAGGGACAGGTCCTGGGGCAGGTTCTTC. Translated, it gives CASSRDRSWGRFF.

V usage is TRBV29-1 and J usage is TRBJ2-3; no clear D. Germline-derived CDR1 and CDR2 are SQVTM and ANQGSEA. V was clipped by 6 bases and J by 4 bases, with 8 bases between them. The CDR3 contains 11 residues. The CDR3 region is CSVPSADTQYF. The DNA of the CDR3 is TGCAGCGTCCCCAGCGCAGATACGCAGTATTTT.

The chain employs TRBV7-9 and TRBJ1-2; D possibly corresponds to TRBD1 (5 bases). The CDR3 has 16 amino acids. V lost 4 bases and J 4 bases, leaving 19 bases between the germline ends. The germline V gene has CDR1 SEHNR and CDR2 FQNEAQ (reference sequence). The CDR3 loop reads CASSSSGRDGRYGYTF. CDR3 sequence (DNA): TGTGCCAGCAGCTCTAGCGGGAGGGACGGACGCTATGGCTACACCTTC.

V usage is TRBV5-1 and J usage is TRBJ1-5, with D perhaps TRBD1 (6 bases). Germline V CDR1 and CDR2: SGHRS, YFSETQ. This CDR3 region has 16 residues. V lost 0 bases to trimming and J lost 2 bases, with 12 bases between them. CDR3 coding DNA: TGCGCCAGCAGCTTGGGGGACACTGGAGGCAATCAGCCCCAGCATTTT. Its translation is CASSLGDTGGNQPQHF. Supplemented by reference TRBV5-1 and TRBJ1-5, the full variable domain reads KAGVTQTPRYLIKTRGQQVTLSCSPISGHRSVSWYQQTPGQGLQFLFEYFSETQRNKGNFPGRFSGRQFSNSRSEMNVSTLELGDSALYLCASSLGDTGGNQPQHFGDGTRLSIL.

The rearrangement uses TRBV7-2 and TRBJ2-7; 7 nucleotides match TRBD2. J was trimmed by 7 bases and V by 5 bases; bases with no gene match: 17. The CDR3 is 16 residues long. In germline, CDR1 is SGHTA, CDR2 FQGNSA. This CDR3 reads CASSGRGSSGEGEQYF. The CDR3 DNA reads TGTGCCAGCAGCGGCCGGGGCTCTAGCGGAGAGGGGGAGCAGTACTTC. Supplemented by reference TRBV7-2 and TRBJ2-7, the full variable domain reads GAGVSQSPSNKVTEKGKDVELRCDPISGHTALYWYRQSLGQGLEFLIYFQGNSAPDKSGLPSDRFSAERTGGSVSTLTIQRTQQEDSAVYLCASSGRGSSGEGEQYFGPGTRLTVT.

The chain carries TRBV7-8 and TRBJ1-2, with D possibly being TRBD1 (6 bases). Germline V gene sequence: CDR1 SGHVS, CDR2 FQNEAQ. V was shortened by 2 bases and J by 4 bases, with 14 bases between the two germline ends. The CDR3 covers 15 residues. CDR3 loop: CASSLSLTGGYGYTF. CDR3 DNA: TGTGCCAGCAGCTTAAGCCTGACAGGAGGCTATGGCTACACCTTC.

This clone was seen more than once but under ten times. V usage is TRBV7-9 and J usage is TRBJ1-2; possibly TRBD1 for D (5 bases). The V gene lost 3 bases and the J gene lost 4 bases, with 12 bases spanning the gap. From germline, CDR1 is SEHNR and CDR2 FQNEAQ (reference sequence). The CDR3 extends over 14 amino acids. DNA of the CDR3: TGTGCCAGCAGCTTCCTTGGGGGGACCTATGGCTACACCTTC. Translated: CASSFLGGTYGYTF. The full variable domain, completed using reference TRBV7-9 and TRBJ1-2, is DTGVSQNPRHKITKRGQNVTFRCDPISEHNRLYWYRQTLGQGPEFLTYFQNEAQLEKSRLLSDRFSAERPKGSFSTLEIQRTEQGDSAMYLCASSFLGGTYGYTFGSGTRLTVV.

The chain combines TRBV27 with TRBJ2-2, with 12 bases lining up with TRBD2. V dropped 6 bases and J dropped 0; count of bases not matched to a gene: 5. CDR3 length equals 17 residues. From germline, CDR1 is MNHEY and CDR2 SMNVEV (reference sequence). The CDR3 DNA is TGTGCCAGCAGATCGACTAGCGGGAGCTCGAACACCGGGGAGCTGTTTTTT. Translating gives CASRSTSGSSNTGELFF.

This rearrangement joins TRBV27 to TRBJ2-5, with D tentatively TRBD2 (7 bases). Per the germline V gene, CDR1 is MNHEY and CDR2 is SMNVEV (reference sequence). The V and J ends lost 8 bases and 4 bases respectively, with 11 bases between them. This CDR3 has 12 residues. The CDR3 region has the DNA TGTGCCAGCGGGGAGGGGGTAGAGACCCAGTACTTC. This gives the protein CASGEGVETQYF.

V and J are TRBV2 and TRBJ2-5; 9 positions agree with TRBD1. There are 15 residues in the CDR3. Germline V gene lookup returns CDR1 SNHLY and CDR2 FYNNEI. V shed 8 bases, J shed 4 bases, and the junction held 11 bases outside the gene matches. The CDR3 region is CASGRDRASGETQYF. Here the CDR3 DNA reads TGTGCCAGCGGAAGGGACAGGGCTTCGGGAGAGACCCAGTACTTC.

The rearrangement uses TRBV5-1 and TRBJ2-1, with D possibly TRBD1 on 5 matching bases. This CDR3 has 18 amino acids. Germline values: CDR1 SGHRS, CDR2 YFSETQ. V lost 2 bases, J lost 4 bases, and 22 bases lay in between. CDR3 in DNA: TGCGCCAGCAGCTTACAGATTTACCAGGGAACGCAGTACAATGAGCAGTTCTTC. The encoded protein is CASSLQIYQGTQYNEQFF.

The chain links TRBV6-5 to TRBJ2-1; 7 nucleotides line up with TRBD1. CDR3 length: 15 residues. V was pared by 6 bases and J by 0 bases, with 5 bases of the junction left unmatched. The germline V gene has CDR1 MNHEY and CDR2 SVGAGI. The CDR3 is CASRSDRASYNEQFF. CDR3 coding DNA: TGTGCCAGCAGATCCGACAGGGCCTCCTACAATGAGCAGTTCTTC.

The rearrangement uses TRBV6-6 and TRBJ2-1; 12 bases fit TRBD2. This CDR3 contains 16 residues. Trimming took 4 bases from V and 9 from J; bases not matched to a gene: 10. From germline, CDR1 is MNHNY and CDR2 SVGAGI (reference sequence). The CDR3 sequence: CASSFRLAGVGPEQFF. The CDR3 DNA sequence: TGTGCCAGCAGTTTCCGACTAGCGGGAGTGGGGCCTGAGCAGTTCTTC.

With regard to this clone: One junction end does not reproduce the germline sequence, and a read error may be involved. The chain recombines TRBV5-5 with TRBJ1-6, with D uncertain. Germline CDR1 SGHKS, CDR2 YYEKEE (reference sequence). The length of the CDR3 is 15 residues. CDR3 coding DNA: TGTGCCAGCAGCTTTACATTCTCCGATAATTCACCCCTCCACTTT. It specifies CASSFTFSDNSPLHF.